This T cell receptor (beta chain) comes out of a study of T cell changes during pregnancy in multiple sclerosis. Assay used: immunoSEQ multiplex PCR; TCRdb lists only in-frame clones, some missing. The table has tens of thousands of clones, approximately 89% seen once. With 2 bases clipped from V and 5 bases from J, the junction kept 6 bases outside the gene matches. Germline V CDR1 and CDR2: SGDLS, YYNGEE. The CDR3 consists of 17 residues. The chain couples TRBV9 to TRBJ2-3, with TRBD2 matching 15 bases. This sample comprised peripheral blood, obtained before pregnancy. This clonotype was obtained from a female donor with multiple sclerosis, enrolled in a pregnancy study. The CDR3 here is CASSVGTSGRRRDTQYF. DNA of the CDR3: TGTGCCAGCAGCGTCGGGACTAGCGGGAGGCGGAGAGATACGCAGTATTTT.